This passage covers 19 T cell receptor beta chains from one sample sequenced in a study of T cells in Graves' hyperthyroidism and ophthalmopathy. Researchers amplified the TCR beta CDR3 regions from RNA transcripts. With the HTBI primer set, the TCR CDR3 went through a first round of RT-PCR. MiXCR was run by TCRdb on the multiplex PCR reads, yielding one entry per CDR3 protein. The sample consists of 300,000 to 450,000 distinct CDR3 sequences, roughly 13% of them appearing once. Sequenced: blood. All receptors derive from a young woman with Graves' hyperthyroidism.

This clonotype was seen ten or more times. V gene TRBV2 combines with J gene TRBJ2-6, with a weak D call TRBD1 (6 bases). V shed 9 bases and J shed 1 base, with 25 bases lying between them. CDR1 SNHLY and CDR2 FYNNEI come from the germline V gene. The CDR3 spans 19 residues. The DNA for the CDR3 is TGTGCCAGACAAGCGACAGGCGTGCCGCTCTCGTCTGGGGCCAACGTCCTGACTTTC. Its translation is CARQATGVPLSSGANVLTF.

This clonotype was detected a few times. J is TRBJ2-4 and V is TRBV2; 13 bases match TRBD2. The CDR3 has 24 amino acids. V lost 6 bases, J lost 1 base, and 27 bases stayed unmatched. The germline CDR1 and CDR2 sequences are SNHLY and FYNNEI. The CDR3 sequence: CASSAGTSGVWMAGVWMAKNIQYF. The DNA for the CDR3 is TGTGCCAGCAGCGCAGGGACTAGCGGGGTATGGATGGCCGGGGTATGGATGGCCAAAAACATTCAGTACTTC.

In its sample, this clonotype was seen many times. The CDR3 DNA sequence: TGTGCCACCAGTGAGAGACAGAGCCTGGGGGTAAACACCGGGGAGCTGTTTTTT. Encoded protein: CATSERQSLGVNTGELFF. The chain links TRBV24-1 to TRBJ2-2; perhaps D is TRBD1 or TRBD2 (5 bases each). Per the germline V gene, CDR1 is KGHDR and CDR2 is SFDVKD. V lost 4 bases and J 2 bases, leaving 19 bases between the germline ends. The CDR3 is made up of 18 amino acids.

In this sample, this clonotype turned up many times. DNA for the CDR3: TGCAGTGCCCCTGGACAGGGGAGGGGGGAGACCCAGTACTTC. This gives the protein CSAPGQGRGETQYF. The chain links TRBV20-1 to TRBJ2-5; 9 bases align to TRBD1. This CDR3 spans 14 amino acids. V lost 6 bases, J lost 5 bases, and 10 bases stayed unmatched. Germline CDR1 reads DFQATT; CDR2 reads SNEGSKA (reference sequence).

In this sample, this clonotype turned up many times. The chain employs TRBV29-1 and TRBJ1-1; 7 nucleotides match TRBD1. Trimming removed 0 bases from V and 7 bases from J; junction bases left unmatched: 8. The CDR3 is made up of 14 amino acids. Germline CDR1 and CDR2: SQVTM and ANQGSEA. The CDR3 DNA reads as TGCAGCGTTGAAGACCCAGGGGGGAGTGGTGAAGCTTTCTTT. Its protein is CSVEDPGGSGEAFF.

The chain recombines TRBV9 with TRBJ1-4; D remains unclear. Trimming left V 0 bases short and J 6 bases short, with 12 bases between. The germline V gene encodes CDR1 SGDLS and CDR2 YYNGEE. This CDR3 has 15 amino acids. CDR3 nucleotides: TGTGCCAGCAGCGTAGACGGGGATAGGGATGAAAAACTGTTTTTT. The encoded protein is CASSVDGDRDEKLFF.

This clonotype has a handful of counts. The chain employs TRBV11-1 and TRBJ2-2; the D is unclear. With 2 bases removed from V and 1 base from J, the gap between germline ends came to 8 bases. The CDR3 contains 15 residues. Germline CDR1 reads SGHAT; CDR2 reads FQDESV (reference sequence). Here the CDR3 reads CASSLWWGNTGELFF. CDR3 DNA: TGTGCCAGCAGCTTATGGTGGGGGAACACCGGGGAGCTGTTTTTT.

This clonotype was seen ten or more times. The chain has TRBV11-2 and TRBJ2-5; 7 nucleotides align to TRBD2. The V and J ends lost 1 base and 3 bases, in that order; junction bases with no gene match: 8. The germline CDR1 and CDR2 sequences are SGHAT and FQNNGV. CDR3 length: 16 amino acids. The CDR3 loop is CASSLGEGKYEETQYF. CDR3 DNA sequence: TGTGCCAGCAGCTTAGGGGAGGGGAAATACGAAGAGACCCAGTACTTC. Full variable domain (outside the CDR3, taken from reference TRBV11-2 and TRBJ2-5): EAGVAQSPRYKIIEKRQSVAFWCNPISGHATLYWYQQILGQGPKLLIQFQNNGVVDDSQLPKDRFSAERLKGVDSTLKIQPAKLEDSAVYLCASSLGEGKYEETQYFGPGTRLLVL.

This clonotype was recorded many times. The genes are TRBV5-1 and TRBJ1-2, with a weak D call TRBD1 (6 bases). Germline V lookup: CDR1 SGHRS, CDR2 YFSETQ. This CDR3 region has 16 residues. V shed 4 bases and J shed 7 bases, with 23 bases lying between them. CDR3 bases: TGCGCCAGCAGCCCTGGACAGCTTGTCCCTTTCGTTGGCTACACCTTC. The encoded protein is CASSPGQLVPFVGYTF.

The chain employs TRBV11-2 and TRBJ2-7; D is unclear. Deletions cut 8 bases from V and 2 bases from J, with 34 bases between. There are 20 residues in the CDR3. Germline CDR1 and CDR2: SGHAT and FQNNGV. CDR3 in amino acids: CASSPHGRATQITETYEQYF. DNA of the CDR3: TGTGCCAGCTCACCCCACGGACGGGCGACGCAAATCACCGAAACCTACGAGCAGTACTTC.

The chain joins TRBV9 to TRBJ2-1; D is unclear. Germline loops: CDR1 SGDLS, CDR2 YYNGEE. V shed 0 bases and J shed 5 bases, with 9 bases lying between them. The CDR3 extends over 14 amino acids. CDR3 loop: CASSVEVVHNEQFF. CDR3 nucleotides: TGTGCCAGCAGCGTAGAAGTGGTTCACAATGAGCAGTTCTTC. The entire variable domain, with the rest obtained from reference TRBV9 and TRBJ2-1, is as follows: DSGVTQTPKHLITATGQRVTLRCSPRSGDLSVYWYQQSLDQGLQFLIQYYNGEERAKGNILERFSAQQFPDLHSELNLSSLELGDSALYFCASSVEVVHNEQFFGPGTRLTVL.

This clonotype was recorded many times. The gene calls are TRBV5-6 and TRBJ1-5; 10 bases match TRBD1. Germline V gene lookup returns CDR1 SGHDT and CDR2 YYEEEE. Losses at the gene ends were 2 bases for V and 2 bases for J; bases not matched to a gene: 4. The length of the CDR3 is 16 residues. The CDR3 reads CASSFRDRGRNQPQHF. The DNA of the CDR3 is TGTGCCAGCAGCTTCCGGGACAGGGGTCGCAATCAGCCCCAGCATTTT.

This clonotype showed up many times. This rearrangement joins TRBV7-8 to TRBJ2-5, with unresolved D. V was pared by 2 bases and J by 5 bases, with 12 bases between. CDR1 is SGHVS, CDR2 FQNEAQ, per germline. The CDR3 contains 14 residues. CDR3 region: CASSLILGSETQYF. CDR3 nucleotides: TGTGCCAGCAGCTTAATACTGGGTTCGGAGACCCAGTACTTC.

V usage is TRBV28 and J usage is TRBJ2-2, with a tentative D call TRBD2 (5 bases). The CDR3 covers 14 residues. CDR1 MDHEN and CDR2 SYDVKM come from the germline V gene. The ends were cut back, 6 bases at V and 3 bases at J, with 11 bases in the middle. CDR3 DNA sequence: TGTGCCAGCAGCACTACCGGGGACACCGGGGAGCTGTTTTTT. Protein sequence: CASSTTGDTGELFF.

This clonotype occurred many times. This chain links TRBV3-1 with TRBJ2-7; the D is unclear. The CDR3 consists of 16 residues. CDR1 is LGHDT, CDR2 YNNKEL, per germline (reference sequence). Deletions cut 1 base from V and 0 bases from J, with 13 bases between. The DNA for the CDR3 is TGTGCCAGCAGCCAAGTTAGGCTTTCGGGCTCCTACGAGCAGTACTTC. It specifies CASSQVRLSGSYEQYF.

The chain recombines TRBV30 with TRBJ1-1, with no clear D. Germline loops: CDR1 GTSNPN, CDR2 SVGIG (reference sequence). Trimming removed 4 bases at V and 1 base at J, with 10 bases between. The CDR3 covers 13 residues. CDR3 sequence (DNA): TGTGCCTGGATACCGTGGCCGAACACTGAAGCTTTCTTT. Its translation: CAWIPWPNTEAFF.

This clonotype was counted only a few times. The rearrangement joins TRBV9 to TRBJ1-1; D might be TRBD1 (6 bases). V was cut by 3 bases and J by 4 bases, with 16 bases left in between. Per the germline V gene, CDR1 is SGDLS and CDR2 is YYNGEE. This CDR3 spans 15 amino acids. The DNA for the CDR3 is TGTGCCAGCAGCGGCGGACAGACGATAAGCACTGAAGCTTTCTTT. It codes for CASSGGQTISTEAFF.

This rearrangement joins TRBV3-1 to TRBJ1-1; TRBD1 matches 7 bases. The V gene end was trimmed by 0 bases and the J gene end by 3 bases; junction bases not matched to a gene: 10. The CDR3 extends over 17 amino acids. CDR1 is LGHDT, CDR2 YNNKEL, per germline (reference sequence). Here the CDR3 DNA reads TGTGCCAGCAGCCAAGATTGGGGAGGGGGCGCTGACACTGAAGCTTTCTTT. Amino acid sequence: CASSQDWGGGADTEAFF.

Note on this clonotype: A much more abundant neighbour one base away suggests this may be a read error. The rearrangement links TRBV20-1 to TRBJ2-3; TRBD2 is a possible D gene (5 bases). The V end lost 3 bases, the J end lost 4 bases, and 11 bases lay between the germline ends. This CDR3 region has 13 residues. Looked up from germline, CDR1 is DFQATT and CDR2 is SNEGSKA (reference sequence). CDR3 loop: CSARDWVADTQYF. CDR3 sequence (DNA): TGCAGTGCTAGGGACTGGGTGGCAGATACGCAGTATTTT.